This TCR beta chain was sequenced in a study of Ad26.COV2.S vaccination and SARS-CoV-2 variants. Study-wide context: Intramuscularly, Ad26.COV2.S was given either once or twice, 56 days apart. Regarding the study as a whole: Those who received vaccine or placebo ended up with similar non-spike TCR breadth. The TCR breadth and depth analyses may have understated or missed part of the total T cell responses.

Assay used: immunoSEQ multiplex PCR; TCRdb lists only in-frame clones, some missing. This table has around 320,000 clones, about nine tenths appearing once. There are 16 residues in the CDR3. The germline V gene has CDR1 GTSNPN and CDR2 SVGIG (reference sequence). Trimming took off 5 bases at V and 5 bases at J, with 25 bases between the two ends. Treatment of the sample: some 19 received Ad26.COV2.S at low or high dose, single or two shots; 5 received placebo; per-sample allocation not given. Sampling happened 63 days after the first vaccine or placebo injection. Wuhan-strain spike was delivered by a replication-incompetent Ad26 vector. On this clone itself: The antigen remains unidentified.

The clonotype was recovered from a person aged 18-60 years who received the Ad26.COV2.S COVID-19 vaccine or a placebo. This chain links TRBV30 with TRBJ2-7; no firm D call. Sequences were derived from peripheral blood, sampled in a trial of Ad26.COV2.S vaccine versus placebo. CDR3: CAWAPPAGPVRDEQYF. Here the CDR3 DNA reads TGTGCCTGGGCCCCCCCCGCAGGACCCGTTCGTGACGAGCAGTACTTC.